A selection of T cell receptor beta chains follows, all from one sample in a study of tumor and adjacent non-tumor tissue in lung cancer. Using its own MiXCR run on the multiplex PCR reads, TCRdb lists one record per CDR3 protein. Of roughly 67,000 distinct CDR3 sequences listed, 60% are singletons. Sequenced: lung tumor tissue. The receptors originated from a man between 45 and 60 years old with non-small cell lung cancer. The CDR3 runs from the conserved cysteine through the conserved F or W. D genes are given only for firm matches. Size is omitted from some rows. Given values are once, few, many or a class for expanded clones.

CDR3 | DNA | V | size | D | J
CARSQDLASGGALDTQYF | TGTGCCAGGAGCCAAGATTTGGCTAGTGGGGGGGCTCTGGATACGCAGTATTTT | TRBV4-2 | . | . | TRBJ2-3
CASSSGDKGGYTF | TGTGCCAGCAGTAGCGGGGACAAGGGTGGCTACACCTTC | TRBV28 | . | . | TRBJ1-2
CASRLGLAGFSYNEQFF | TGCGCCAGCAGATTGGGACTAGCGGGGTTCTCCTACAATGAGCAGTTCTTC | TRBV5-1 | few | TRBD2 | TRBJ2-1
CASSETGIAYEQYF | TGCGCCAGCAGTGAGACGGGGATAGCATACGAGCAGTACTTC | TRBV10-2 | many | . | TRBJ2-7
CASSLSISGNTIYF | TGTGCCAGCAGCTTATCGATCTCTGGAAACACCATATATTTT | TRBV11-1 | . | . | TRBJ1-3
CAISEAGWEGFYGYTF | TGTGCCATCAGTGAAGCGGGATGGGAAGGATTCTATGGCTACACCTTC | TRBV6-1 | . | . | TRBJ1-2
CAWSVPGGYTF | TGTGCCTGGAGTGTACCGGGGGGCTACACCTTC | TRBV30 | . | . | TRBJ1-2
CASSEQDTGELFF | TGCGCCAGCAGTGAACAGGACACCGGGGAGCTGTTTTTT | TRBV10-1 | many | . | TRBJ2-2
CASSFPVGETQYF | TGTGCCAGCAGCTTCCCCGTTGGAGAGACCCAGTACTTC | TRBV7-9 | . | . | TRBJ2-5
CASSLVGKTGELFF | TGTGCCAGCAGCTTAGTCGGGAAAACCGGGGAGCTGTTTTTT | TRBV7-9 | many | . | TRBJ2-2